This TCR beta chain is from a study of shared clonotypes between healthy human individuals. At the level of the study: Aged 18 to 49, the donors were two women and a few men.

This clone was picked up one time. As yet, its antigen is unknown. The germline CDR1 and CDR2 sequences are MNHEY and SMNVEV (reference sequence). This CDR3 spans 19 amino acids. The ends lost 5 bases at V and 1 base at J; junction bases unmatched: 10. The donors, all of them Caucasian adults, lived in Nashville, Tennessee. CD4+ cells underwent separation, giving CD45RA+ naive and CD45RA-negative memory subsets. Repertoires were generated with immunoSEQ multiplex PCR, while TCRdb's copy carries only in-frame clones and drops some. Here the sample spans about 2 million clones, around 95% being singletons. Study observations and caveats: Approximately 5.3% was the fraction of naive CD4 clonotypes found shared across a few donors.

The source of this sequence is a man aged 18 to 29 in good health. Sequencing used naive CD4+ T cells sorted from blood. Indicated subset: CD45RA+ positively selected. V and J are TRBV27 and TRBJ2-4, with 14 nucleotides matching TRBD2. CDR3 region: CASSNIGTSGRWAKNIQYF. The CDR3 nucleotides are TGTGCCAGCAGTAATATAGGGACTAGCGGGAGATGGGCCAAAAACATTCAGTACTTC.